This TCR beta chain was sequenced in a study of long-term antiretroviral therapy in people with HIV. The CDR3 spans 14 residues. Per germline, CDR1 SEHNR and CDR2 FQNEAQ (reference sequence). The V and J ends lost 0 bases and 12 bases, in that order; junction bases with no gene match: 8. Survey-level resolution applied to immunoSEQ assay v3.0. Libraries were prepared by immunoSEQ multiplex PCR; TCRdb keeps only in-frame clonotypes and omits some of them. The sample holds about 21,000 clones, 60% to 80% seen once. The source of this sequence is a woman between 40 and 55 years old with HIV. The genes are TRBV7-9 and TRBJ1-2, with 9 bases identical to TRBD1. The input for sequencing was unsorted PBMCs, taken around 1.8 years before starting antiretroviral therapy. The CDR3 is CASSLAGPGQGNTF. The CDR3, as DNA: TGTGCCAGCAGCTTAGCGGGTCCGGGACAGGGAAACACCTTC. The full variable domain, rest sourced from reference TRBV7-9 and TRBJ1-2, is DTGVSQNPRHKITKRGQNVTFRCDPISEHNRLYWYRQTLGQGPEFLTYFQNEAQLEKSRLLSDRFSAERPKGSFSTLEIQRTEQGDSAMYLCASSLAGPGQGNTFGSGTRLTVV.